The following is a TCR beta chain sequence with its context. This specimen comes from a study of identical twins. The CDR3 contains 14 residues. V was clipped by 1 base and J by 4 bases, with 11 bases between them. Per germline, CDR1 SGHVS and CDR2 FQNEAQ. TCRdb recomputed calls from the 5' RACE reads with MiXCR, one row per CDR3 protein. Of 200,000 to 250,000 distinct CDR3 sequences listed, over 13% were seen once; the top ten hold approximately 9.3%. All donors comprised healthy Caucasians. The source of this sequence is a woman younger than 35 in good health. The chain employs TRBV7-8 and TRBJ2-7, with a tentative D call TRBD1 (6 bases). The sequencing sample was made of memory (CD45RO+) T cells sorted from blood. The CDR3 DNA sequence: TGTGCCAGCAGCTTAGGCCAGGGGTGGTACGAGCAGTACTTC. Translation: CASSLGQGWYEQYF.